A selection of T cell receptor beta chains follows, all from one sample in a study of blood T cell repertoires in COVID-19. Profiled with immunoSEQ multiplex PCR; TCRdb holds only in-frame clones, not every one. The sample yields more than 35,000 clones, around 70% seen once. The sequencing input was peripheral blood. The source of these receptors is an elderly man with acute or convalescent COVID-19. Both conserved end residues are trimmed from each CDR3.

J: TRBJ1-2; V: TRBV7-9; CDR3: ASSPDFNYGYT
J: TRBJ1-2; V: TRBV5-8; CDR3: ASSLWSEVRGGYT
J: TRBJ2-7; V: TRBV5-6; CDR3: ASSAWESSYEQY
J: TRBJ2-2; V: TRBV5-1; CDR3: ASSAATNTGELF
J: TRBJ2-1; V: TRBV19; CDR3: ASRSGSSQFNEQF
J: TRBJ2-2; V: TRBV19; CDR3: ASSARGLTGELF
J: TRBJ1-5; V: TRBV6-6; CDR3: ASSYIGGYSNQPQH
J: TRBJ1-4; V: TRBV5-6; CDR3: ASSPGQNEKLF
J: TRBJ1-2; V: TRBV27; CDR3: ASTPGPDRRRGGYT
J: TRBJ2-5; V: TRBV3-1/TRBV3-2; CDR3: ASSQGQLAPQETQY
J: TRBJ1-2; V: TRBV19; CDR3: ASSAGTGGNYGYT
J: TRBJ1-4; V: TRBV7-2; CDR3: ASSFGTGTGVRKLF
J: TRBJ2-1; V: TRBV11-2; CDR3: ASSLAAGGVRGEQF
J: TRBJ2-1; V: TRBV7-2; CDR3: ASSGASGTYNEQF
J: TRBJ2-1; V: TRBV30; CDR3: AWSSGWNEQF
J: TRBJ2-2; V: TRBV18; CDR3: ASSPTTGVTGELF
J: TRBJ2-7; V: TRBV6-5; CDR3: ASGPGTSGDEQY
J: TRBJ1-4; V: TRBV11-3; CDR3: ASMRASTTNEKLF
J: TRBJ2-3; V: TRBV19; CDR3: ASSIWAGVKDTQY
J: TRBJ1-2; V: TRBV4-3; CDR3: ASSQSGHNYGYT
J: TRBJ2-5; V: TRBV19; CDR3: ASKRQGGQETQY